This T cell receptor beta chain emerged from a study of a mutant IDH1 vaccine in newly diagnosed glioma (dated by TCRdb to 2020 to 2023). Study-wide context: Vaccination began 4-6 weeks after radiotherapy alone, or alongside temozolomide cycles in the chemotherapy-containing groups. Of the roughly 31 treated patients, roughly 60% were male and approximately 40% were female, and the mean age was approximately 40 years. Prior to enrollment, patients had been given standard therapy consisting of radiotherapy alone, temozolomide alone, or radiochemotherapy with temozolomide, with the combination given to most patients. The week-35 safety follow-up took place at visit V12, and the week-47 end of study took place at visit V13. Peripheral blood samples were drawn at six visits, namely V03 (baseline), V05, V07, V10, V12 and V13. For exploratory analyses, approximately 25 treated patients had longitudinal TCRB deep sequencing done wherever samples were available. Broad study findings and their caveats: Immune responses induced by the vaccine were seen in roughly 95% of patients across multiple MHC alleles. It was noted by the authors that analyses of patient blood samples could not be reproduced owing to sample limitations. Selection of PBMC samples for TCRB deep sequencing was based on availability. No apparent relationship was observed between pseudoprogression and alterations in the top peripheral T cell clonotypes detected by TCRB sequencing.

Remarks on this clone: The clone's antigen remains unknown. No base quality information exists; no much larger clone differs at one position.

The time point label on this specimen signifies: week 35, safety follow-up. Each vaccine dose, consisting of 300 ug of a 20-mer mutant IDH1 peptide in Montanide, was administered subcutaneously with topical imiquimod. Eight vaccinations were administered to patients in weeks 1, 3, 5, 7, 11, 15, 19 and 23, corresponding to visits V03 through V10. The donors had newly diagnosed IDH1-mutant astrocytomas of WHO grade 3 or 4 that showed loss of nuclear ATRX. The samples were drawn from NOA16, a multicentre, single-arm, open-label phase I trial in Germany that tested a mutant IDH1 peptide vaccine in humans for the first time. The DNeasy Blood and Tissue Kit was used to extract genomic DNA from EDTA blood for TCRB sequencing. CDR1 and CDR2 were assigned from the germline V gene as SGDLS and YYNGEE. The CDR3 has 13 amino acids, counting the end cysteine and phenylalanine. Just the 39-base CDR3 DNA is kept, in frame starting at base 1. Trimming takes 2 bases from V and 10 bases from J, and the germline ends sit 13 bases apart.

The library relied on the immunoSEQ multiplex PCR assay. Rearranged TCR beta chain sequences were amplified with the hsTCRB Kit following the manufacturer's protocol. TCRB libraries were sequenced on an Illumina MiSeq. The source study handled its data this way. The kit vendor's proprietary platform handled demultiplexing, trimming and gene mapping. Not all clones reach the TCRdb copy of this immuneACCESS table, which keeps in-frame sequences only. Checked studies attribute under half of the gap to unresolved V genes and leave the rest unexplained. V and J calls and clone size follow that table, whereas D and trimming were derived from the DNA. For this sample there are under 40,000 clones; roughly 75% appear just once. The ten largest make up 11% of the sample.

The source material was PBMCs, sampled from a glioma patient whose treatment included an IDH1 peptide vaccine. The clonotype originates from a woman aged 40 to 55 with glioma. The rearrangement combines TRBV9 with TRBJ2-1; a confident D gene designation cannot be given. In nucleotides, the sequence is TGTGCCAGCAGCGTCCAGACGATCGAGGAGCAGTTCTTC. This codes for CASSVQTIEEQFF.